The 26 T cell receptor beta chains below all came from one sample that was sequenced in a study of blood T cell repertoires in COVID-19. Assay used: immunoSEQ multiplex PCR; TCRdb lists only in-frame clones, some missing. The sample lists some 400,000 clones, more than 70% seen once, with around 9.3% in the top ten. Sequenced: peripheral blood. The receptors shown here come from a woman aged 25 to 39 with COVID-19, enrolled during active disease.

The rearrangement uses TRBV25-1 and TRBJ2-1; D might be TRBD1 (7 bases). CDR1 and CDR2 from the germline V gene are MGHDK and SYGVNS. Deletions cut 7 bases from V and 6 bases from J, with 22 bases between. CDR3 length: 16 amino acids. Written as DNA, the CDR3 is TGTGCCAGCACCGAAGGAGGCGGGACAGTCAGCAATGAGCAGTTCTTC. Its translation is CASTEGGGTVSNEQFF.

This chain uses TRBV2 with TRBJ1-6; 12 bases match TRBD1. The CDR3 length is 16 residues. CDR1 is SNHLY, CDR2 FYNNEI, per germline. V was pared by 1 base and J by 9 bases, with 4 bases of the junction left unmatched. CDR3 DNA: TGTGCCAGCAGTGAAGATGGGACAGGGGGCGGTTCACCCCTCCACTTT. Its translation is CASSEDGTGGGSPLHF.

J is TRBJ1-5 and V is TRBV4-1, with TRBD1 identical over 10 bases. CDR1 MGHRA and CDR2 YSYEKL come from the germline V gene. The CDR3 consists of 18 residues. J was trimmed by 0 bases and V by 6 bases; bases with no gene match: 11. The DNA of the CDR3 is TGCGCCAGCAGACAGGAGACAGGGGGCTCCTATAGCAATCAGCCCCAGCATTTT. This gives the protein CASRQETGGSYSNQPQHF.

CDR3 sequence (DNA): TGTGCCAGTAGTAACCACGGGGACTACGAGCAGTACTTC. Its translation: CASSNHGDYEQYF. The V and J genes are TRBV19 and TRBJ2-7; tentatively, D is TRBD2 (5 bases). This CDR3 is built from 13 residues. Germline values: CDR1 LNHDA, CDR2 SQIVND (reference sequence). Trimming shortened V by 4 bases and J by 3 bases, and 10 bases separated the two germline ends.

The rearrangement uses TRBV7-9 and TRBJ2-7; tentative D call: TRBD2 (5 bases). Germline V CDR1 and CDR2: SEHNR, FQNEAQ (reference sequence). The CDR3 totals 15 residues. Trimming pared 3 bases from V and 5 bases from J, leaving 17 bases between. The CDR3 spells CASSFDGGALDEQYF. The CDR3 region has the DNA TGTGCCAGCAGCTTCGACGGAGGAGCACTTGACGAGCAGTACTTC.

V gene TRBV27 combines with J gene TRBJ1-1, with TRBD1 as a possible D gene (6 bases). Per the germline V gene, CDR1 is MNHEY and CDR2 is SMNVEV (reference sequence). The CDR3 has 14 amino acids. Trimming left V 6 bases short and J 11 bases short, with 22 bases between. The CDR3 sequence: CASSFRGAGAGAFF. Here the CDR3 DNA reads TGTGCCAGCAGCTTTAGAGGAGCAGGGGCCGGCGCTTTCTTT.

Turning to this clone: The sample holds other DNA sequences that translate to the same CDR3. This chain connects TRBV28 to TRBJ2-7; 7 bases are a match to TRBD1. Germline CDR1 MDHEN, CDR2 SYDVKM. The trim removed 3 bases at V and 5 bases at J, leaving 4 bases unmatched. The CDR3 consists of 13 residues. CDR3 in amino acids: CASSLYRGNEQYF. DNA of the CDR3: TGTGCCAGCAGTTTGTACAGGGGAAACGAGCAGTACTTC.

The rearrangement links TRBV15 to TRBJ2-3, with unresolved D. Trimming left V 5 bases short and J 8 bases short, with 8 bases between. Germline loops: CDR1 LNHNV, CDR2 YYDKDF (reference sequence). The CDR3 covers 11 residues. The CDR3 DNA reads as TGTGCCACCAGCTCGGGTGCTACGCAGTATTTT. The encoded protein is CATSSGATQYF.

The chain joins TRBV7-9 to TRBJ2-2; 9 bases match TRBD2. The CDR3 spans 16 residues. V gave up 5 bases and J gave up 5 bases; unmatched junction bases: 9. The germline CDR1 and CDR2 sequences are SEHNR and FQNEAQ (reference sequence). The CDR3 DNA is TGTGCCAGCAGCCCGCCTGGGCGGGAGGGAACCGGGGAGCTGTTTTTT. As protein: CASSPPGREGTGELFF.

The V gene is TRBV5-6, the J gene TRBJ1-3; D ambiguous. Germline CDR1 and CDR2: SGHDT and YYEEEE. The length of the CDR3 is 17 residues. V dropped 2 bases and J dropped 0 bases, with 15 bases sitting between them. The CDR3: CASSFAFGRRSGNTIYF. The CDR3 DNA follows: TGTGCCAGCAGCTTCGCCTTCGGGAGACGCTCTGGAAACACCATATATTTT. Full variable domain (remainder filled in from reference TRBV5-6 and TRBJ1-3): DAGVTQSPTHLIKTRGQQVTLRCSPKSGHDTVSWYQQALGQGPQFIFQYYEEEERQRGNFPDRFSGHQFPNYSSELNVNALLLGDSALYLCASSFAFGRRSGNTIYFGEGSWLTVV.

CDR3 nucleotide sequence: TGCGCCAGCAGCGGGGGGACTACGGCTTACACAGATACGCAGTATTTT. Protein sequence: CASSGGTTAYTDTQYF. The chain uses TRBV5-1 and TRBJ2-3; 7 nucleotides align to TRBD2. The V gene end was trimmed by 4 bases and the J gene end by 2 bases; junction bases not matched to a gene: 10. Germline lookup yields CDR1 SGHRS and CDR2 YFSETQ. The CDR3 covers 16 residues.

The chain carries TRBV23-1 and TRBJ2-7; 11 nucleotides line up with TRBD2. TRBV23-1 is an ORF; its function is uncertain. Unmatched junction bases numbered 20, after V lost 0 bases and J lost 4 bases. The CDR3 consists of 21 residues. CDR3 residues: CASSQSWPYPTSGSSEYEQYF. As DNA, the CDR3 is TGCGCCAGCAGTCAATCTTGGCCCTATCCTACTAGCGGGAGTTCAGAGTACGAGCAGTACTTC.

This rearrangement joins TRBV2 to TRBJ2-7; the D is unclear. Germline V gene sequence: CDR1 SNHLY, CDR2 FYNNEI. This CDR3 has 12 amino acids. V dropped 5 bases and J dropped 4 bases, with 9 bases sitting between them. DNA of the CDR3: TGTGCCAGCAGTTTTCCTCGGTACGAGCAGTACTTC. Translated: CASSFPRYEQYF.

This clone appeared once. Here the CDR3 DNA reads TGTGCCAGCAGCTCCCCGATCGGGAGGAGGTCAGATACGCAGTATTTT. It yields the protein CASSSPIGRRSDTQYF. This chain links TRBV7-9 with TRBJ2-3; 7 bases are a match to TRBD2. V lost 4 bases, J lost 4 bases, and 11 bases stayed unmatched. Looked up from germline, CDR1 is SEHNR and CDR2 is FQNEAQ (reference sequence). The CDR3 is made up of 16 amino acids. The whole variable domain, filled in from reference TRBV7-9 and TRBJ2-3, reads DTGVSQNPRHKITKRGQNVTFRCDPISEHNRLYWYRQTLGQGPEFLTYFQNEAQLEKSRLLSDRFSAERPKGSFSTLEIQRTEQGDSAMYLCASSSPIGRRSDTQYFGPGTRLTVL.

In its sample, this clone was seen once. This chain joins TRBV13 and TRBJ1-1, with D uncertain. Germline V gives CDR1 PRHDT, CDR2 FYEKMQ (reference sequence). V was trimmed by 5 bases and J by 4 bases, leaving 11 bases between them. The CDR3 spans 13 residues. The CDR3: CASSPGLATEAFF. CDR3 in DNA: TGTGCCAGCAGCCCCGGATTAGCCACTGAAGCTTTCTTT.

The rearrangement joins TRBV7-2 to TRBJ1-2; no reliable D call. V lost 4 bases to trimming and J lost 3 bases, with 9 bases between them. Germline values: CDR1 SGHTA, CDR2 FQGNSA. The CDR3 has 13 residues. CDR3 loop: CASSSDEDYGYTF. CDR3 DNA sequence: TGTGCCAGCAGCTCCGACGAGGACTATGGCTACACCTTC.

V usage is TRBV7-8 and J usage is TRBJ2-3; no definite D call. The germline gives CDR1 SGHVS, CDR2 FQNEAQ. This CDR3 comprises 14 residues. The ends were cut back, 1 base at V and 0 bases at J, with 5 bases in the middle. The CDR3 DNA follows: TGTGCCAGCAGCTTAGTGGCCAGCACAGATACGCAGTATTTT. Translated: CASSLVASTDTQYF.

V usage is TRBV9 and J usage is TRBJ2-1, with TRBD2 matching 8 bases. The germline V gene has CDR1 SGDLS and CDR2 YYNGEE. The V segment lost 3 bases and the J segment 3 bases; nucleotides outside the gene matches: 5. This CDR3 has 15 residues. The CDR3 sequence is CASSDTTSVYNEQFF. CDR3 nucleotide sequence: TGTGCCAGCAGCGATACGACTAGCGTCTACAATGAGCAGTTCTTC.

This clone has just a few counts. V is TRBV18 and J is TRBJ1-6, with 7 bases fitting TRBD1. V lost 0 bases to trimming and J lost 3 bases; unmatched junction nucleotides: 5. Germline values: CDR1 KGHSH, CDR2 LQKENI. The CDR3 length is 17 residues. The CDR3 DNA reads TGTGCCAGCTCACCACCGGGGACAGAGGGCTATAATTCACCCCTCCACTTT. It translates to CASSPPGTEGYNSPLHF.

The chain carries TRBV7-3 and TRBJ2-1, with 7 bases lining up with TRBD2. CDR3 size: 15 residues. Per the germline V gene, CDR1 is SGHTA and CDR2 is FQGTGA. Germline trimming cut 2 bases from V and 8 bases from J; bases unmatched to any gene: 9. CDR3 in DNA: TGTGCCAGCAGCTTACAGGCGGGAGAGGGATATGAGCAGTTCTTC. Encoded protein: CASSLQAGEGYEQFF.

This clone has only a few counts. This rearrangement joins TRBV27 to TRBJ2-2; D perhaps matches TRBD2 (6 bases). Germline CDR1 reads MNHEY; CDR2 reads SMNVEV (reference sequence). Trimming stripped 5 bases from V and 5 bases from J, with 18 bases between. The CDR3 runs 16 residues. CDR3 in DNA: TGTGCCAGCAGTACAGCACCGGGACTGAATACCGGGGAGCTGTTTTTT. Residues: CASSTAPGLNTGELFF.

The chain is built from TRBV11-3 and TRBJ2-3, with a tentative D call TRBD1 (5 bases). This CDR3 comprises 15 residues. Trimming stripped 1 base from V and 2 bases from J, with 10 bases between. CDR1 SGHNT and CDR2 YENEEA come from the germline V gene. The CDR3 spells CASSLGGKITDTQYF. The CDR3 region has the DNA TGTGCCAGCAGCTTAGGGGGCAAAATCACAGATACGCAGTATTTT.

V is TRBV11-1 and J is TRBJ1-1; D is perhaps TRBD1 (6 bases). Trimming removed 3 bases at V and 5 bases at J, with 16 bases between. The CDR3 length is 15 residues. Per germline, CDR1 SGHAT and CDR2 FQDESV (reference sequence). CDR3 coding DNA: TGTGCCAGCAGCTTTGGCACGGGTAGGGGGACTGAAGCTTTCTTT. It specifies CASSFGTGRGTEAFF.

The J gene is TRBJ2-7, the V gene TRBV14; 12 bases map to TRBD2. Losses at the gene ends were 1 base for V and 9 bases for J; bases not matched to a gene: 4. This CDR3 is 14 amino acids long. Germline V gives CDR1 SGHDN, CDR2 FVKESK. The CDR3 DNA is TGTGCCAGCAGCCAAGGACTAGCGGGGGCGGGGCAGTACTTC. Residues: CASSQGLAGAGQYF.

The rearrangement uses TRBV6-5 and TRBJ2-3; D unresolved. The CDR3 totals 16 residues. Trimming pared 1 base from V and 0 bases from J, leaving 11 bases between. Per the germline V gene, CDR1 is MNHEY and CDR2 is SVGAGI. This chain's CDR3 is CASSYFGGSSTDTQYF. The CDR3 nucleotides read TGTGCCAGCAGTTACTTCGGCGGATCTAGCACAGATACGCAGTATTTT.

The chain couples TRBV4-1 to TRBJ2-5; D possibly corresponds to TRBD2 (5 bases). Between the trimmed V and J ends, which lost 0 bases and 4 bases, there was a span of 12 bases. CDR3 length: 15 amino acids. Germline CDR1 MGHRA, CDR2 YSYEKL. The CDR3 protein is CASSQERGNTETQYF. The CDR3 bases are TGCGCCAGCAGCCAAGAACGGGGTAATACAGAGACCCAGTACTTC.